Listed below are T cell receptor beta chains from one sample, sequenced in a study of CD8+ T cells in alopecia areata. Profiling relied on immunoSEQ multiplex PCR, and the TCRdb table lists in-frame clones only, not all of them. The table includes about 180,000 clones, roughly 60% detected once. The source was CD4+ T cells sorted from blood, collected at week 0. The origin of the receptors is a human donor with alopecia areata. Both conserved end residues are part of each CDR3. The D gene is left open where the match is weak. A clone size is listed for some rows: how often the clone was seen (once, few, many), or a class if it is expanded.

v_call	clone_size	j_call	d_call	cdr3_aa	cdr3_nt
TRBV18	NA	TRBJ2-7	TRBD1	CASSPSPGTVYEQYF	TGTGCCAGCTCACCAAGTCCCGGGACAGTCTACGAGCAGTACTTC
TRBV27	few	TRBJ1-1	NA	CASSSPGLNTEAFF	TGTGCCAGCAGTTCTCCGGGACTAAACACTGAAGCTTTCTTT
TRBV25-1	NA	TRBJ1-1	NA	CASSGSIGAFF	TGTGCCAGCAGTGGTTCCATAGGGGCTTTCTTT
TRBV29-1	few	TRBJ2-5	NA	CSVDKSSGETQYF	TGCAGCGTTGATAAGTCTTCGGGGGAGACCCAGTACTTC
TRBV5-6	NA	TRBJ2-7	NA	CASSLVDEQYF	TGTGCCAGCAGCTTGGTGGACGAGCAGTACTTC
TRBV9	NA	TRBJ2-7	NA	CASSSSYEQYF	TGTGCCAGCAGCTCTTCCTACGAGCAGTACTTC
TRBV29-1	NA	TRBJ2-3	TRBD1	CSVGQGANTQYF	TGCAGCGTGGGACAGGGGGCGAATACGCAGTATTTT
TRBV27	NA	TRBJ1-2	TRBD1	CASSQTGNYGYTF	TGTGCCAGCAGCCAGACAGGGAACTATGGCTACACCTTC
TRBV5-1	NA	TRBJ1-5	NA	CASSPSGVQGQPQHF	TGCGCCAGCAGCCCGAGCGGGGTACAGGGTCAGCCCCAGCATTTT
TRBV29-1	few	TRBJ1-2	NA	CSAMRPNRAGEGGYTF	TGCAGCGCGATGCGCCCCAACCGGGCAGGGGAGGGTGGCTACACCTTC
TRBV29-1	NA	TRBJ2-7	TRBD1	CSVDRGHEQYF	TGCAGCGTTGACAGGGGGCACGAGCAGTACTTC
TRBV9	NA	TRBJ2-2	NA	CASSVGVGGRTGELFF	TGTGCCAGCAGCGTAGGAGTAGGGGGGCGCACCGGGGAGCTGTTTTTT
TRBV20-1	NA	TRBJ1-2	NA	CSPGGGYGYTF	TGCAGTCCTGGTGGGGGGTATGGCTACACCTTC
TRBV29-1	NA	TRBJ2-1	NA	CSVMGQGSYNEQFF	TGCAGCGTTATGGGGCAGGGCTCCTACAATGAGCAGTTCTTC
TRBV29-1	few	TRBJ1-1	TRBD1	CSAQGGTGGTEAFF	TGCAGCGCCCAGGGGGGGACAGGGGGCACTGAAGCTTTCTTT
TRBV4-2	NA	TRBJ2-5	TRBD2	CASSQDPTSGLETQYF	TGTGCCAGCAGCCAAGACCCGACTAGCGGCTTAGAGACCCAGTACTTC
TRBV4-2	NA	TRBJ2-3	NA	CASSQEGPITPDTQYF	TGTGCCAGCAGCCAAGAAGGACCAATAACCCCAGATACGCAGTATTTT